A single sample is the source of the 11 T cell receptor beta chains below, sequenced in a study of graft-versus-host responses after intestinal transplantation. Antigens for these TCRs are unknown. Some clones are missing from TCRdb's copy, which holds only in-frame ones; the method was immunoSEQ multiplex PCR. The sample contains under 45,000 clones, approximately 94% of which appear only once. Sequenced material: unstimulated CD4+ T cells sorted from spleen or lymph node cells, taken before transplant. These receptors originate from a human donor who was the organ donor for an intestinal transplant.

This clone has only one observation. The chain is built from TRBV7-2 and TRBJ2-3; 13 bases match TRBD2. The CDR3 totals 16 residues. V dropped 5 bases and J dropped 6; count of bases not matched to a gene: 8. Germline values: CDR1 SGHTA, CDR2 FQGNSA. The CDR3 nucleotides are TGTGCCAGCAGCCGTAGACTAGCGGGGGGCGGGGATACGCAGTATTTT. Amino acids: CASSRRLAGGGDTQYF. Variable domain in full (rest from reference TRBV7-2 and TRBJ2-3): GAGVSQSPSNKVTEKGKDVELRCDPISGHTALYWYRQSLGQGLEFLIYFQGNSAPDKSGLPSDRFSAERTGGSVSTLTIQRTQQEDSAVYLCASSRRLAGGGDTQYFGPGTRLTVL.

The genes are TRBV6-1 and TRBJ1-1; 8 positions match TRBD1. Germline loops: CDR1 MNHNS, CDR2 SASEGT. The CDR3 is 12 amino acids. The J segment lost 10 bases and the V segment lost 4 bases, leaving 5 bases of the junction unmatched. The chain's CDR3 is CASSVPGTGAFF. As DNA, the CDR3 is TGTGCCAGCAGTGTTCCGGGGACAGGAGCTTTCTTT.

The chain uses TRBV20-1 and TRBJ2-5; no firm D call. V lost 1 base, J lost 5 bases, and 5 bases lay in between. The CDR3 has 11 amino acids. Per the germline V gene, CDR1 is DFQATT and CDR2 is SNEGSKA (reference sequence). CDR3 coding DNA: TGCAGTGCTAGAGCCAGGGAGACCCAGTACTTC. Translating gives CSARARETQYF.

The chain employs TRBV9 and TRBJ2-7, with 7 bases matching TRBD1. The CDR3 runs to 14 residues. Germline V gene data show CDR1 as SGDLS and CDR2 as YYNGEE. J was trimmed by 2 bases and V by 0 bases; bases with no gene match: 2. The CDR3 spells CASSVAQGAYEQYF. In DNA, the CDR3 is TGTGCCAGCAGCGTAGCCCAGGGGGCCTACGAGCAGTACTTC.

The chain employs TRBV7-9 and TRBJ1-1; D not resolved. Trimming took off 2 bases at V and 0 bases at J, with 7 bases between the two ends. Germline loops: CDR1 SEHNR, CDR2 FQNEAQ (reference sequence). The CDR3 contains 14 residues. The CDR3, as DNA: TGTGCCAGCAGCTTACTACTTATGAACACTGAAGCTTTCTTT. Translated, it gives CASSLLLMNTEAFF.

The rearrangement uses TRBV29-1 and TRBJ2-7; D remains ambiguous. The length of the CDR3 is 13 residues. V was clipped by 4 bases and J by 0 bases, with 10 bases between them. Per the germline V gene, CDR1 is SQVTM and CDR2 is ANQGSEA. The CDR3 here is CSVVLRSSYEQYF. For the CDR3, the DNA is TGCAGCGTTGTGTTACGGTCCTCCTACGAGCAGTACTTC.

The J gene is TRBJ2-5, the V gene TRBV5-1; D not certain. V was shortened by 2 bases and J by 3 bases, with 11 bases between the two germline ends. The germline V gene has CDR1 SGHRS and CDR2 YFSETQ. The CDR3 has 14 amino acids. The CDR3 DNA is TGCGCCAGCAGCTTAAGAGTATTCGAAGAGACCCAGTACTTC. Translating it yields CASSLRVFEETQYF.

The rearrangement links TRBV7-8 to TRBJ2-1; D is uncertain. Germline CDR1 and CDR2: SGHVS and FQNEAQ. The V gene lost 2 bases and the J gene lost 10 bases, with 12 bases spanning the gap. This CDR3 is 13 amino acids long. Written as DNA, the CDR3 is TGTGCCAGCAGCTTAAGACGGCGCGTAGAGCAGTTCTTC. It yields the protein CASSLRRRVEQFF.

This chain joins TRBV2 and TRBJ2-2; perhaps TRBD1 as D (6 bases). The CDR3 covers 13 residues. Per the germline V gene, CDR1 is SNHLY and CDR2 is FYNNEI. Deletions cut 4 bases from V and 4 bases from J, with 7 bases between. CDR3 protein: CASSVGGTGELFF. As DNA, the CDR3 is TGTGCCAGCAGTGTAGGGGGCACCGGGGAGCTGTTTTTT.

The genes are TRBV5-1 and TRBJ2-5; D is unclear. Germline CDR1 SGHRS, CDR2 YFSETQ. CDR3 length: 12 amino acids. V was cut by 1 base and J by 3 bases, with 4 bases left in between. This CDR3 is CASSLREETQYF. CDR3 in DNA: TGCGCCAGCAGCTTGCGGGAAGAGACCCAGTACTTC.

The chain joins TRBV9 to TRBJ2-5; 9 positions agree with TRBD2. CDR1 and CDR2 from the germline V gene are SGDLS and YYNGEE. V lost 2 bases and J lost 4; bases outside the gene matches: 3. This CDR3 comprises 14 residues. In DNA form, the CDR3 reads TGTGCCAGCAGCGTGAGCGGGGGGCCAGAGACCCAGTACTTC. It is translated as CASSVSGGPETQYF.